This T cell receptor (beta chain) stems from a study of T cell repertoires in cytomegalovirus infection. Regarding this clonotype: The antigen remains undetermined.

TCRdb re-called the reads through MiXCR, storing one row per CDR3 protein. The table lists about 770,000 distinct CDR3 sequences, just under 30% of them singletons, with about 12% in the top ten. Study results and limitations: The ex vivo response was dominated by HLA-C-restricted CMV-specific TCR beta clonotypes.

CDR1 is MGHRA and CDR2 is YSYEKL in the germline V gene. Deletions cut 0 bases from V and 0 bases from J, with 7 bases between. The CDR3 contains 15 residues. The J gene is TRBJ2-3, the V gene TRBV4-1; D uncertain. Specimen: cultured CD8+ T cells from PBMCs, collected from culture after CMV antigen stimulation. The clonotype originates from a human donor in good health (CMV status not recorded). Some clones in this sample may be carry-over from other donors' samples. The CDR3 region is CASSQEATSTDTQYF. The CDR3 coding sequence is TGCGCCAGCAGCCAAGAGGCGACTAGCACAGATACGCAGTATTTT.